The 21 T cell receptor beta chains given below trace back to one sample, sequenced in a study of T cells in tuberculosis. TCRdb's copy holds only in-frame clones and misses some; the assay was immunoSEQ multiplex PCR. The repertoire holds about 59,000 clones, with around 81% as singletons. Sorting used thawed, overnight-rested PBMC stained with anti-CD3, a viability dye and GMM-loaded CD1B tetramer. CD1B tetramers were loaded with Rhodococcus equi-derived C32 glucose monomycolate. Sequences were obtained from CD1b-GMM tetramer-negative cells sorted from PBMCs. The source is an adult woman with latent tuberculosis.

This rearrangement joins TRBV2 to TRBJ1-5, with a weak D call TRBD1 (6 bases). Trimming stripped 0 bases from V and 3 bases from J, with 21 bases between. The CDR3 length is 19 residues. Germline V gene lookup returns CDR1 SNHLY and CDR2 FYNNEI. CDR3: CASSEAGWTAQTSNQPQHF. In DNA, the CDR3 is TGTGCCAGCAGTGAAGCAGGTTGGACAGCCCAAACCTCCAATCAGCCCCAGCATTTT.

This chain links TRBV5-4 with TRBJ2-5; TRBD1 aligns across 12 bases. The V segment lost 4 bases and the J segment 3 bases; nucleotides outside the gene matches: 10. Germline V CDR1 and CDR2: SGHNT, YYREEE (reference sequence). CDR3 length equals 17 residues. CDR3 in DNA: TGTGCCAGCAGCCTGGGACAGGGGGCCCGAGTGGAAGAGACCCAGTACTTC. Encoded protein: CASSLGQGARVEETQYF. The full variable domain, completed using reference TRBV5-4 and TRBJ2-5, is ETGVTQSPTHLIKTRGQQVTLRCSSQSGHNTVSWYQQALGQGPQFIFQYYREEENGRGNFPPRFSGLQFPNYSSELNVNALELDDSALYLCASSLGQGARVEETQYFGPGTRLLVL.

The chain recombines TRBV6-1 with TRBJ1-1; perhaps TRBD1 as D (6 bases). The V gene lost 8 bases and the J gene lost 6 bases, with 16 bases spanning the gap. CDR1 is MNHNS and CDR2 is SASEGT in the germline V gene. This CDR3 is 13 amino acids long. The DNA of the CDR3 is TGTGCCAGCCCCGGACAGAATCTGGCTGAAGCTTTCTTT. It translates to CASPGQNLAEAFF.

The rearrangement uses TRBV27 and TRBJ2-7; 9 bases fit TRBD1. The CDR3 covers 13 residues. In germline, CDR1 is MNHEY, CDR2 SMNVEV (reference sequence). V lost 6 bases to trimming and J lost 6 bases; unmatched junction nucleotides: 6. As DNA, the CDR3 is TGTGCCAGCAGACAGGACAGGGGTTCCGAGCAGTACTTC. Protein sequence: CASRQDRGSEQYF.

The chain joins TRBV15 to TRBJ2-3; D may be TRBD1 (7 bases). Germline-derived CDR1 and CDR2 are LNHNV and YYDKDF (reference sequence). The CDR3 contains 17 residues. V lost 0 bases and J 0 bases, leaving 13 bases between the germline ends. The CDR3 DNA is TGTGCCACCAGCAGAGACCCGACAGGGAGGAGCACAGATACGCAGTATTTT. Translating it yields CATSRDPTGRSTDTQYF.

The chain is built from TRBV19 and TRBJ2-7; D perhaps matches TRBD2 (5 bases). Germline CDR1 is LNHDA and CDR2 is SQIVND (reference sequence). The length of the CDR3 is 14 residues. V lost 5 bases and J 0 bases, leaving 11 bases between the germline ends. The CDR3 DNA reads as TGTGCCAGTAGTGGCGGGTTACACTCCTACGAGCAGTACTTC. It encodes CASSGGLHSYEQYF. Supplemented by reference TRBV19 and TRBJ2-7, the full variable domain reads DGGITQSPKYLFRKEGQNVTLSCEQNLNHDAMYWYRQDPGQGLRLIYYSQIVNDFQKGDIAEGYSVSREKKESFPLTVTSAQKNPTAFYLCASSGGLHSYEQYFGPGTRLTVT.

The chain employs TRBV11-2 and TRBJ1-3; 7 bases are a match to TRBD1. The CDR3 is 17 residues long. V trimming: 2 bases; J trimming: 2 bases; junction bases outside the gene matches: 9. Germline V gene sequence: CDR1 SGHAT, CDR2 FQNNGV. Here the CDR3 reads CASSLMRGRGTGNTIYF. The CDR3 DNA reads TGTGCCAGCAGCTTAATGAGGGGGCGCGGCACTGGAAACACCATATATTTT. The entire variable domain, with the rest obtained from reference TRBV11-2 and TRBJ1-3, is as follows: EAGVAQSPRYKIIEKRQSVAFWCNPISGHATLYWYQQILGQGPKLLIQFQNNGVVDDSQLPKDRFSAERLKGVDSTLKIQPAKLEDSAVYLCASSLMRGRGTGNTIYFGEGSWLTVV.

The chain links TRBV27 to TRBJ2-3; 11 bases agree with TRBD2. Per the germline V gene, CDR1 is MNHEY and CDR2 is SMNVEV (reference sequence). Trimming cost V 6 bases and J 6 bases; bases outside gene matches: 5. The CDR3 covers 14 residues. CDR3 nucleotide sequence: TGTGCCAGCAGAATAGCGGGGGGGCGGGATACGCAGTATTTT. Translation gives CASRIAGGRDTQYF.

The CDR3 nucleotides are TGTGCCAGCTCACCAAGGCAGGGGGCGGAGACCCAGTACTTC. Residues: CASSPRQGAETQYF. The V and J genes are TRBV18 and TRBJ2-5; 8 bases map to TRBD1. The V gene end was trimmed by 2 bases and the J gene end by 5 bases; junction bases not matched to a gene: 4. CDR3 size: 14 residues. From germline, CDR1 is KGHSH and CDR2 LQKENI.

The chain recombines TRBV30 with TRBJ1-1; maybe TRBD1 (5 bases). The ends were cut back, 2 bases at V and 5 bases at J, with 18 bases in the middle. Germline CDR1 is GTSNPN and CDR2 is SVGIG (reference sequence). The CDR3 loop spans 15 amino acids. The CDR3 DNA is TGTGCCTGGAGTTCATGGGGCGGAAACAGGACTGAAGCTTTCTTT. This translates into CAWSSWGGNRTEAFF.

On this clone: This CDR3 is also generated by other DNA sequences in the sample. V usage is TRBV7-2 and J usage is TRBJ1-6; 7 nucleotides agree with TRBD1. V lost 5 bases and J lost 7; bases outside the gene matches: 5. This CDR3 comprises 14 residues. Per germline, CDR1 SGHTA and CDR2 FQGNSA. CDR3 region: CASSAGTENSPLHF. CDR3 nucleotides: TGTGCCAGCAGCGCCGGGACAGAAAATTCACCCCTCCACTTT. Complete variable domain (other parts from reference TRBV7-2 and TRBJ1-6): GAGVSQSPSNKVTEKGKDVELRCDPISGHTALYWYRQSLGQGLEFLIYFQGNSAPDKSGLPSDRFSAERTGGSVSTLTIQRTQQEDSAVYLCASSAGTENSPLHFGNGTRLTVT.

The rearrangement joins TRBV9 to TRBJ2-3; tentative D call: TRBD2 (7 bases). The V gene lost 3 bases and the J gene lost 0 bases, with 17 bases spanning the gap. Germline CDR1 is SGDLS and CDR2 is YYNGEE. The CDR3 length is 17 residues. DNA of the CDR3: TGTGCCAGCAGCGCGTCCCCCGGGGGGCCGAGCACAGATACGCAGTATTTT. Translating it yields CASSASPGGPSTDTQYF.

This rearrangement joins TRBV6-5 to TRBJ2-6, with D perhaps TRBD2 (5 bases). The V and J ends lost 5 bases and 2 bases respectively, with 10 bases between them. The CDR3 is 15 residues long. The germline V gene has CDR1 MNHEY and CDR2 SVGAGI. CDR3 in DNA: TGTGCCAGCAGTGGAGGTGGTACTGGGGCCAACGTCCTGACTTTC. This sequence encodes CASSGGGTGANVLTF.

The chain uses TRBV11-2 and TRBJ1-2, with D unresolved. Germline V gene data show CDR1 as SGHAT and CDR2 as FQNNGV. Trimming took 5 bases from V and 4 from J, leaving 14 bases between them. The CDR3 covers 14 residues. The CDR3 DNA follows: TGTGCCAGCAGCGTAGGTCTAGCCTCCTATGGCTACACCTTC. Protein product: CASSVGLASYGYTF.

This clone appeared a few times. The CDR3 reads CASSLRQGPEQYF. The CDR3 nucleotides are TGTGCCAGCAGCTTGAGACAGGGGCCGGAGCAGTACTTC. The chain recombines TRBV7-6 with TRBJ2-7; 8 nucleotides match TRBD1. With 3 bases clipped from V and 7 bases from J, the junction kept 5 bases outside the gene matches. Germline V CDR1 and CDR2: SGHVS, FNYEAQ. CDR3 length: 13 amino acids. The full variable domain, rest sourced from reference TRBV7-6 and TRBJ2-7, is GAGVSQSPRYKVTKRGQDVALRCDPISGHVSLYWYRQALGQGPEFLTYFNYEAQQDKSGLPNDRFSAERPEGSISTLTIQRTEQRDSAMYRCASSLRQGPEQYFGPGTRLTVT.

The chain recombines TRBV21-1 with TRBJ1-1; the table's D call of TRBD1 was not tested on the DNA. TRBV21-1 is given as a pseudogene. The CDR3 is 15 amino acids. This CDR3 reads CASSKGGTVYIEAFF. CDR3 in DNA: TGTGCCAGCAGCAAAGGAGGGACAGTCTATATTGAAGCTTTCTTT.

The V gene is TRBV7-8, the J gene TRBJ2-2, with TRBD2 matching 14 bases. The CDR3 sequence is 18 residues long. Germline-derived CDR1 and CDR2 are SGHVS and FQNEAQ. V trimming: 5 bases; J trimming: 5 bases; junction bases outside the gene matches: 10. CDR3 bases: TGTGCCAGCAGCCTTCGGGGACTAGCGGGAGAAGCGACCGGGGAGCTGTTTTTT. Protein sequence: CASSLRGLAGEATGELFF.

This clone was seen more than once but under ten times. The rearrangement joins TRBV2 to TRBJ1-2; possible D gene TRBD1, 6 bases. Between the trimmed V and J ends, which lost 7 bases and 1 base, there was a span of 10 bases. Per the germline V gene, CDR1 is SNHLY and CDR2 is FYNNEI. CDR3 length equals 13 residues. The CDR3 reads CASKLQGNYGYTF. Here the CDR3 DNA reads TGTGCCAGCAAGCTACAGGGTAACTATGGCTACACCTTC.

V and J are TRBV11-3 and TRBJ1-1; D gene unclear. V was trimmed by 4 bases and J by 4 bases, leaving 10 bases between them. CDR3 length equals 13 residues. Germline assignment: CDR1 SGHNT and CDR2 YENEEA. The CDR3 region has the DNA TGTGCCAGCAGCTCGGGAGTTTTCACTGAAGCTTTCTTT. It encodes CASSSGVFTEAFF.

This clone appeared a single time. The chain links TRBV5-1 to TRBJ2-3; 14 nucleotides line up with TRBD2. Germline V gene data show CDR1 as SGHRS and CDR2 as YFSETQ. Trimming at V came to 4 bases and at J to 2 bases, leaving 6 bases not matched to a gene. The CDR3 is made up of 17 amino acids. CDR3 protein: CASSTGLAGGPTDTQYF. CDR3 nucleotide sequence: TGCGCCAGCAGCACCGGACTAGCGGGGGGCCCCACAGATACGCAGTATTTT.

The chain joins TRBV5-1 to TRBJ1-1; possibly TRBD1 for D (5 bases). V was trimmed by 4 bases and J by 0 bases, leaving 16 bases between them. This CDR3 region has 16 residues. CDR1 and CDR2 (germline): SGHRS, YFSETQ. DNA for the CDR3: TGCGCCAGCAGCCCTACCGGGGCGGGGATGAACACTGAAGCTTTCTTT. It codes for CASSPTGAGMNTEAFF. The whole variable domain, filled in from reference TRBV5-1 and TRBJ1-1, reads KAGVTQTPRYLIKTRGQQVTLSCSPISGHRSVSWYQQTPGQGLQFLFEYFSETQRNKGNFPGRFSGRQFSNSRSEMNVSTLELGDSALYLCASSPTGAGMNTEAFFGQGTRLTVV.